This TCR beta chain was captured by sequencing in a study of blood T cell repertoires in COVID-19. In the study overall: The cDNA or gDNA used as material had been derived from T cells, B-cell-depleted T cells, or PBMCs.

The V segment lost 3 bases and the J segment 3 bases; nucleotides outside the gene matches: 7. This CDR3 is 15 amino acids long. CDR1 is SGHDT, CDR2 YYEEEE, per germline. Profiled with immunoSEQ multiplex PCR; TCRdb holds only in-frame clones, not every one. The data contain some 100,000 clones, 90% of them singletons. This clone appeared once. The rearrangement uses TRBV5-6 and TRBJ2-7; TRBD1 agrees at 9 bases. The sequencing sample was made of peripheral blood. The clonotype comes from a human donor in a cohort sampled during active COVID-19. This CDR3 is CASSSKGQGSYEQYF. CDR3 coding DNA: TGTGCCAGCAGCTCGAAAGGACAGGGGAGCTACGAGCAGTACTTC.